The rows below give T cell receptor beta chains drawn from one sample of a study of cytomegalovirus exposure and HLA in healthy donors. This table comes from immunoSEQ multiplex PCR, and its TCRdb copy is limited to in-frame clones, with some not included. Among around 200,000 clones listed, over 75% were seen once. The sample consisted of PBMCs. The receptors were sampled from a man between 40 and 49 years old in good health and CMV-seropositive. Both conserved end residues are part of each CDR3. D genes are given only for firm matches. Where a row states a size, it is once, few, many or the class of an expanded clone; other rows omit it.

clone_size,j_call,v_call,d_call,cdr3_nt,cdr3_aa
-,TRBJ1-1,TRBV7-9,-,TGTGCCAGCATTCAGGGGAACACTGAAGCTTTCTTT,CASIQGNTEAFF
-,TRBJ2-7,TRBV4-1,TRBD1,TGCGCCAGCAGCCAATCGGGCAGGGGGCTTGGAGCAGAGCAGTACTTC,CASSQSGRGLGAEQYF
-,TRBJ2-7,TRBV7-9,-,TGTGCCAGCAGCTTAGATCAACTCGAGCAGTACTTC,CASSLDQLEQYF
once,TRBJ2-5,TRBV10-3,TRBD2,TGTGCCAGCACCGGGGGGGCACGGGAGACCCAGTACTTC,CASTGGARETQYF
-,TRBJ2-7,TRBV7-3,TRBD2,TGTGCCAGCAGCTTGACGTGGGGGGGCGAGCAGTACTTC,CASSLTWGGEQYF
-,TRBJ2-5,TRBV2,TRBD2,TGTGCCAGCCCGGGACTAATCCAAGAGACCCAGTACTTC,CASPGLIQETQYF
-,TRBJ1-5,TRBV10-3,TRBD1,TGTGCCGTAGGACAGGGTGAGCGTCAGCCCCAGCATTTT,CAVGQGERQPQHF
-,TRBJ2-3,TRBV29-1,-,TGCAGCGTCGCCAGGGCCCTCACAGATACGCAGTATTTT,CSVARALTDTQYF
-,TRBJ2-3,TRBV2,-,TGTGCCAGCGGAGGTCCCTACACAGATACGCAGTATTTT,CASGGPYTDTQYF
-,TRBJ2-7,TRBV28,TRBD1,TGTGCCAGCAGTTCAAGGGGACAGAATTACGAGCAGTACTTC,CASSSRGQNYEQYF
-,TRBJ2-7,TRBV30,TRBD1,TGTGCCTGGACCCCGGCAGGGGGTAAGTACGAGCAGTACTTC,CAWTPAGGKYEQYF
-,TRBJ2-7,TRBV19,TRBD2,TGTGCCAGTAGTCCCACTAGCGGGGTCGGAAACGAGCAGTACTTC,CASSPTSGVGNEQYF
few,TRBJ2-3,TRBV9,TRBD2,TGTGCCAGCAGCGTAGGGGAGGGGGGACTAGCAACAGATACGCAGTATTTT,CASSVGEGGLATDTQYF
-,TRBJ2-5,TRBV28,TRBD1,TGTGCCAGCACCAACCCGACAGGGGGGGAAGAGACCCAGTACTTC,CASTNPTGGEETQYF
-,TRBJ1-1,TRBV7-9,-,TGTGCCAGCAGGAGGGATGACGCTGAAGCTTTCTTT,CASRRDDAEAFF
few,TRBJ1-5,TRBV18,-,TGTGCCAGCTCACGACGGGGGGACCAACGCAATCAGCCCCAGCATTTT,CASSRRGDQRNQPQHF
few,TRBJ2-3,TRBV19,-,TGTGCCAGTAACCTAAGAGTGGGCGGGACCACAGATACGCAGTATTTT,CASNLRVGGTTDTQYF
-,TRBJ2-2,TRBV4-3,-,TGCGCCAGCAGCCAAGGGCTGGGCTCGAACACCGGGGAGCTGGTTTTT,CASSQGLGSNTGELVF
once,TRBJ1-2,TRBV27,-,TGTGCCAGCGGGACGGACAGCCTCTATGGCTACACCTTC,CASGTDSLYGYTF